A selection of T cell receptor beta chains follows, all from one sample in a study of blood T cell repertoires in COVID-19. This table comes from immunoSEQ multiplex PCR, and its TCRdb copy is limited to in-frame clones, with some not included. The repertoire holds roughly 200,000 clones, with over 75% as singletons. Specimen: peripheral blood. The receptors were gathered from a man between 45 and 60 years old who had recovered from COVID-19. The CDR3 runs from the conserved cysteine through the conserved F or W. Fields, in order: CDR3 protein, CDR3 DNA, V gene, J gene, D gene, clone size. A D gene is named only where the DNA matches it firmly. For some rows the clone size is stated as once, few or many, or as a class when expanded; others skip it.

CASSLEGRTEAFF	TGTGCCAGCAGCTTGGAGGGGCGCACTGAAGCTTTCTTT	TRBV11-1	TRBJ1-1	NA	NA
CASSPKAGTGGYGYTF	TGTGCCAGCAGCCCTAAAGCCGGGACAGGGGGCTATGGCTACACCTTC	TRBV11-2	TRBJ1-2	TRBD1	NA
CASSQPGGEQYF	TGTGCCAGCAGTCAACCGGGCGGGGAGCAGTACTTC	TRBV28	TRBJ2-7	NA	NA
CASSLLAGRTDTQYF	TGTGCCAGCAGCTTGCTAGCGGGCCGCACAGATACGCAGTATTTT	TRBV7-2	TRBJ2-3	TRBD2	NA
CASSGSGREQFF	TGTGCCAGCAGCGGCTCAGGGCGTGAGCAGTTCTTC	TRBV2	TRBJ2-1	NA	NA
CAWSTTGSTDTQYF	TGTGCCTGGAGTACGACAGGGAGCACAGATACGCAGTATTTT	TRBV30	TRBJ2-3	TRBD1	NA
CASSLGEGRGGYTF	TGTGCCAGCAGCTTAGGAGAGGGCAGAGGGGGCTACACCTTC	TRBV7-8	TRBJ1-2	NA	few
CAWSSLANYGYTF	TGTGCCTGGAGCTCTCTGGCAAACTATGGCTACACCTTC	TRBV30	TRBJ1-2	NA	NA
CASSIVGTGTYEQYF	TGTGCCAGTAGTATAGTAGGGACAGGAACCTACGAGCAGTACTTC	TRBV19	TRBJ2-7	TRBD1	NA
CASSLVGGSTDTQYF	TGTGCCAGCAGCTTAGTTGGCGGGAGCACAGATACGCAGTATTTT	TRBV7-2	TRBJ2-3	NA	NA
CASSLLGSSNQPQHF	TGTGCCAGCAGCTTGCTAGGTTCGAGCAATCAGCCCCAGCATTTT	TRBV5-5	TRBJ1-5	NA	NA
CASGQNLELTEAFF	TGTGCCAGCGGCCAGAATTTGGAGCTCACTGAAGCTTTCTTT	TRBV7-3	TRBJ1-1	NA	NA
CASSLGGLGTEAFF	TGTGCCAGCAGCTTGGGGGGACTGGGGACTGAAGCTTTCTTT	TRBV5-5	TRBJ1-1	NA	few
CASSFPQGIPSSYEQYF	TGTGCCAGCAGCTTCCCCCAGGGGATCCCCAGCTCCTACGAGCAGTACTTC	TRBV7-9	TRBJ2-7	NA	NA
CATSRGEDEQFF	TGTGCCACCAGCAGAGGAGAGGATGAGCAGTTCTTC	TRBV15	TRBJ2-1	NA	NA
CASSLAGYEQYF	TGTGCCAGCAGTTTGGCAGGATACGAGCAGTACTTC	TRBV12-3/TRBV12-4	TRBJ2-7	NA	NA
CASSQTGGYEQYF	TGTGCCAGCTCACAGACAGGGGGCTACGAGCAGTACTTC	TRBV18	TRBJ2-7	TRBD1	NA
CASSLASGTGGFLVSTDTQYF	TGTGCCAGCAGCTTAGCAAGCGGTACGGGAGGTTTCCTTGTAAGCACAGATACGCAGTATTTT	TRBV7-6	TRBJ2-3	TRBD2	NA
CASSLVTQGQGSKAFF	TGCGCCAGCAGCTTGGTAACTCAAGGACAGGGATCGAAAGCTTTCTTT	TRBV5-1	TRBJ1-1	TRBD1	once
CASSYSGAPNEQFF	TGTGCCAGCAGCTATAGCGGGGCCCCCAATGAGCAGTTCTTC	TRBV7-3	TRBJ2-1	TRBD2	NA
CSANLQFEQFF	TGCAGTGCAAACCTACAGTTTGAGCAGTTCTTC	TRBV20-1	TRBJ2-1	NA	NA
CASSLVGDWRGFDTQYF	TGTGCCAGCAGCTTAGTCGGGGACTGGCGGGGGTTTGATACGCAGTATTTT	TRBV11-2	TRBJ2-3	TRBD2	few
CAWRGHTNQPQHF	TGTGCCTGGAGAGGACATACTAATCAGCCCCAGCATTTT	TRBV30	TRBJ1-5	NA	NA
CASSMGGQGVGAFF	TGTGCCAGCAGCATGGGAGGACAGGGAGTAGGGGCTTTCTTT	TRBV5-4	TRBJ1-1	TRBD1	once
CASSPLPTSGRTYEQYF	TGCGCCAGCAGCCCGCTGCCTACTAGCGGGAGAACCTACGAGCAGTACTTC	TRBV4-1	TRBJ2-7	TRBD2	NA
CANREMNTEAFF	TGTGCAAACAGGGAGATGAACACTGAAGCTTTCTTT	TRBV7-8	TRBJ1-1	NA	NA
CASSLRTGNDDYTF	TGTGCCAGCAGTTTACGGACAGGGAACGATGACTACACCTTC	TRBV28	TRBJ1-2	TRBD1	NA
CASSFSTSGRYPEQFF	TGTGCCAGCAGTTTTAGCACTAGCGGGAGGTATCCTGAGCAGTTCTTC	TRBV27	TRBJ2-1	TRBD2	few
CASSQDLGDEQYF	TGTGCCAGCAGCCAAGATCTGGGAGACGAGCAGTACTTC	TRBV3-1/TRBV3-2	TRBJ2-7	NA	NA
CASSFEERLPEQFF	TGTGCCAGCAGCTTCGAGGAACGACTTCCGGAGCAGTTCTTC	TRBV7-9	TRBJ2-1	NA	NA
CASSDLAASYNEQFF	TGTGCCAGCAGTGACCTAGCGGCATCCTACAATGAGCAGTTCTTC	TRBV25-1	TRBJ2-1	TRBD2	NA
CASSPGVQGGSYNEQFF	TGTGCCAGCAGCCCAGGAGTACAGGGGGGGTCCTACAATGAGCAGTTCTTC	TRBV11-2	TRBJ2-1	NA	NA
CASSQRTGGDYGYTF	TGCGCCAGCAGCCAGAGGACAGGGGGGGACTATGGCTACACCTTC	TRBV5-1	TRBJ1-2	TRBD1	NA
CASSLFLSRYELEQFF	TGTGCCAGCAGCTTGTTTCTATCGCGGTATGAGTTGGAGCAGTTCTTC	TRBV5-4	TRBJ2-1	NA	NA
CASSLGGEMNTEAFF	TGTGCCAGCAGTTTGGGCGGGGAGATGAACACTGAAGCTTTCTTT	TRBV27	TRBJ1-1	NA	once
CASSLDSLGYTF	TGTGCCAGCAGCCTGGACAGCCTTGGCTACACCTTC	TRBV6-6	TRBJ1-2	NA	NA
CASSWTGGYEQYF	TGCGCCAGCAGCTGGACAGGAGGCTACGAGCAGTACTTC	TRBV5-1	TRBJ2-7	TRBD1	NA
CASSSFRLAGDNEQFF	TGTGCCAGCAGCTCCTTTAGACTAGCGGGAGACAATGAGCAGTTCTTC	TRBV7-8	TRBJ2-1	TRBD2	NA
CASSQGLANYEQYF	TGCGCCAGCAGCCAGGGACTAGCGAACTACGAGCAGTACTTC	TRBV5-1	TRBJ2-7	TRBD2	NA
CASSLVGAPYEQYF	TGTGCCAGCAGCTTAGTTGGGGCCCCCTACGAGCAGTACTTC	TRBV7-2	TRBJ2-7	NA	NA
CASSLRRNSNYNEKLFF	TGTGCCAGCAGTCTTAGACGGAATTCGAACTATAATGAAAAACTGTTTTTT	TRBV3-1/TRBV3-2	TRBJ1-4	NA	NA
CASGLVRDYEFF	TGTGCTAGTGGTTTGGTACGGGACTATGAGTTCTTC	TRBV12-5	TRBJ2-1	TRBD2	NA
CAGLRLSSADTQYF	TGTGCCGGGCTACGGTTGTCTAGCGCAGATACGCAGTATTTT	TRBV7-9	TRBJ2-3	NA	NA
CASSLSPAWPGGGNTEAFF	TGTGCCAGCAGTTTATCCCCCGCCTGGCCAGGGGGCGGGAACACTGAAGCTTTCTTT	TRBV27	TRBJ1-1	TRBD1	few
CASSLAGGYNEQFF	TGTGCCAGCAGCTTAGCGGGAGGTTACAATGAGCAGTTCTTC	TRBV7-2	TRBJ2-1	NA	NA
CASSLGAGGFNEQFF	TGTGCCAGCAGCTTAGGCGCGGGAGGTTTCAATGAGCAGTTCTTC	TRBV11-1	TRBJ2-1	TRBD2	NA
CASSKVAEASYEQYF	TGCGCCAGCAGTAAGGTAGCGGAAGCTTCCTACGAGCAGTACTTC	TRBV5-1	TRBJ2-7	NA	NA
CASSDRAEGYGYGYTF	TGTGCCAGTTCGGACAGGGCAGAGGGGTATGGGTATGGCTACACCTTC	TRBV19	TRBJ1-2	TRBD1	NA
CASSQDSAEAFF	TGCGCCAGCAGCCAAGATAGCGCTGAAGCTTTCTTT	TRBV4-1	TRBJ1-1	NA	NA
CASTDSSRGNEQFF	TGTGCCAGCACCGACTCCTCCCGGGGAAATGAGCAGTTCTTC	TRBV6-5	TRBJ2-1	NA	few
CASSRIPTSSDTQYF	TGCGCCAGCAGCAGGATTCCGACTAGCAGCGATACGCAGTATTTT	TRBV5-1	TRBJ2-3	TRBD2	NA
CATSDSFTDTQYF	TGTGCCACCAGTGATTCGTTCACAGATACGCAGTATTTT	TRBV24-1	TRBJ2-3	NA	NA
CASSVGLYHTNEKLFF	TGTGCCAGCAGCGTTGGACTCTACCACACTAATGAAAAACTGTTTTTT	TRBV9	TRBJ1-4	NA	NA
CASSLGTGTGGETQYF	TGTGCCAGCAGCTTAGGGACGGGAACAGGGGGAGAGACCCAGTACTTC	TRBV7-9	TRBJ2-5	TRBD1	NA